This T cell receptor (beta chain) originates from a study of T cells and copy number aberrations in small-cell lung cancer. A word on this clone: Its antigen is unknown.

Study outcomes and limitations: Compared with adjacent lung tissue, tumors had lower T-cell richness and clonality and non-significantly lower density.

Here immunoSEQ multiplex PCR was the method, and the copy in TCRdb shows in-frame clones only, minus some. The sample consists of about 3,100 clones, approximately 90% of them appearing once. Donors were all either smokers or heavy second-hand smokers. The CDR3 length is 15 residues. The V gene's germline CDR1 is SGHDT and CDR2 YYEEEE. With V trimmed by 5 bases and J by 10 bases, 15 bases remained unmatched. The sequence came from a man aged 45-65 years with small cell lung cancer. The chain combines TRBV5-6 with TRBJ1-1; 9 bases fit TRBD1. The sequencing sample was made of normal tissue next to the tumor. The CDR3 reads CASSPGTGFTRAAFF. Here the CDR3 DNA reads TGTGCCAGCAGTCCCGGGACAGGGTTTACAAGGGCAGCTTTCTTT.